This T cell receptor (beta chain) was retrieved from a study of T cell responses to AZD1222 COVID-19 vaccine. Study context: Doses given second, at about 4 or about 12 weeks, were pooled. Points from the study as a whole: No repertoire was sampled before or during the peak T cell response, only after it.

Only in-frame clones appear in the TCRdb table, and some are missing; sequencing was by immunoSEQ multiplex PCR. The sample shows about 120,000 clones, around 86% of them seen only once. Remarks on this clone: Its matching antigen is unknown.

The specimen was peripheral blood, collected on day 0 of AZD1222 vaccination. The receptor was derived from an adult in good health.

Here the CDR3 DNA reads TGTGCCGGGACCTTGAGCTCCTACAATGAGCAGTTCTTC. Amino acids: CAGTLSSYNEQFF. The V call is TRBV30, the J call TRBJ2-1, with D perhaps given as TRBD1 or TRBD2 (5 bases each). This CDR3 contains 13 residues. CDR1 and CDR2 (germline): GTSNPN, SVGIG (reference sequence). V was clipped by 8 bases and J by 0 bases, with 11 bases between them. Full variable domain (missing parts from reference TRBV30 and TRBJ2-1): SQTIHQWPATLVQPVGSPLSLECTVEGTSNPNLYWYRQAAGRGLQLLFYSVGIGQISSEVPQNLSASRPQDRQFILSSKKLLLSDSGFYLCAGTLSSYNEQFFGPGTRLTVL.